Each of the 8 T cell receptor beta chains below was sequenced from the same sample in a study of T cell changes during pregnancy in multiple sclerosis. Clones were sequenced by immunoSEQ multiplex PCR, and TCRdb holds only the in-frame ones, with some missing. The table records fewer than 60,000 clones, approximately 90% of them present only once. The source was peripheral blood, collected after pregnancy. The receptors come from a female donor in good health, enrolled as a control in a pregnancy study.

In this sample, this clone turned up a few times. This sample also contains other DNA sequences that code for the same CDR3. The chain joins TRBV29-1 to TRBJ1-1; 7 nucleotides align to TRBD1. The CDR3 length is 11 residues. Trimming cost V 4 bases and J 5 bases; bases outside gene matches: 1. Germline CDR1 reads SQVTM; CDR2 reads ANQGSEA. DNA for the CDR3: TGCAGCGTTGCCAGGGGGACTGAAGCTTTCTTT. Protein: CSVARGTEAFF.

This clone occurred once. V usage is TRBV29-1 and J usage is TRBJ2-5, with TRBD1 identical over 10 bases. The end of the DNA is better explained by TRBJ2-7, so the J call may be wrong. CDR1 and CDR2 (germline): SQVTM, ANQGSEA. This CDR3 spans 14 amino acids. This chain's CDR3 is CSVEGEGQGYEQYF. CDR3 in DNA: TGCAGCGTTGAAGGTGAGGGACAGGGGTACGAGCAGTACTTC.

The V call is TRBV7-2, the J call TRBJ1-5, with 8 bases identical to TRBD1. The germline CDR1 and CDR2 sequences are SGHTA and FQGNSA. V shed 1 base, J shed 1 base, and the junction held 9 bases outside the gene matches. The CDR3 spans 18 residues. CDR3 loop: CASSLVVRGRRSNQPQHF. For the CDR3, the DNA is TGTGCCAGCAGCTTAGTGGTCAGGGGGCGAAGGAGCAATCAGCCCCAGCATTTT.

The V and J genes are TRBV28 and TRBJ1-5; a weak D match, TRBD1 (5 bases). The CDR3 contains 16 residues. In germline, CDR1 is MDHEN, CDR2 SYDVKM. The germline V and J ends were trimmed by 5 bases and 5 bases, with 19 bases remaining between them. The CDR3 sequence: CASSPSIQGSDQPQHF. In nucleotides, the CDR3 is TGTGCCAGCAGTCCATCAATTCAGGGTTCGGATCAGCCCCAGCATTTT. Full variable domain (rest looked up from reference TRBV28 and TRBJ1-5): DVKVTQSSRYLVKRTGEKVFLECVQDMDHENMFWYRQDPGLGLRLIYFSYDVKMKEKGDIPEGYSVSREKKERFSLILESASTNQTSMYLCASSPSIQGSDQPQHFGDGTRLSIL.

The genes are TRBV6-4 and TRBJ2-1, with 12 bases fitting TRBD2. The junction had 10 bases not matched to a gene; V was cut back by 6 bases and J by 7 bases. Germline V gene sequence: CDR1 MRHNA, CDR2 SNTAGT. The CDR3 is made up of 16 amino acids. The CDR3, as DNA: TGTGCCAGCAGCCTAACCTGGACTAGCGGGATTAATGAGCAGTTCTTC. Protein sequence: CASSLTWTSGINEQFF.

V and J are TRBV19 and TRBJ1-1, with 9 bases fitting TRBD1. V lost 5 bases, J lost 1 base, and 8 bases stayed unmatched. Germline V CDR1 and CDR2: LNHDA, SQIVND (reference sequence). The CDR3 is 16 residues long. CDR3 sequence: CASSPHTGGTNTEAFF. The DNA of the CDR3 is TGTGCCAGTAGTCCGCATACAGGGGGCACGAACACTGAAGCTTTCTTT.

This sequence joins TRBV6-1 and TRBJ2-2; 7 positions agree with TRBD1. The length of the CDR3 is 15 residues. Germline assignment: CDR1 MNHNS and CDR2 SASEGT. The ends lost 1 base at V and 7 bases at J; junction bases unmatched: 6. This CDR3 is CASSEGGGAVGELFF. The CDR3 bases are TGTGCCAGCAGTGAAGGAGGGGGCGCGGTCGGGGAGCTGTTTTTT.

The chain carries TRBV18 and TRBJ2-1; 7 bases agree with TRBD1. CDR1 is KGHSH and CDR2 is LQKENI in the germline V gene. This CDR3 spans 13 amino acids. J was trimmed by 3 bases and V by 8 bases; bases with no gene match: 4. Here the CDR3 DNA reads TGTGCCAGCCCCGGGGACAGCTACAATGAGCAGTTCTTC. Amino acid sequence: CASPGDSYNEQFF.